Shown below are 5 T cell receptor beta chains from a single sample sequenced in a study of blood T cell repertoires in COVID-19. Assay used: immunoSEQ multiplex PCR; TCRdb lists only in-frame clones, some missing. The sample consists of just over 250,000 clones, over 75% of them appearing once. Sequencing used peripheral blood. The receptors here all came from a woman in her 70s with COVID-19, enrolled during active disease.

The V and J genes are TRBV7-3 and TRBJ1-1; no clear D. The CDR3 contains 13 residues. Trimming pared 0 bases from V and 5 bases from J, leaving 7 bases between. Germline CDR1 reads SGHTA; CDR2 reads FQGTGA. The CDR3 loop reads CASSLTQTTEAFF. CDR3 DNA sequence: TGTGCCAGCAGCTTAACCCAGACTACTGAAGCTTTCTTT. The full variable domain, its missing parts supplied by reference TRBV7-3 and TRBJ1-1, is GAGVSQTPSNKVTEKGKYVELRCDPISGHTALYWYRQSLGQGPEFLIYFQGTGAADDSGLPNDRFFAVRPEGSVSTLKIQRTERGDSAVYLCASSLTQTTEAFFGQGTRLTVV.

This clone was seen at least ten times. The gene calls are TRBV5-1 and TRBJ1-1, with 8 bases fitting TRBD1. Looked up from germline, CDR1 is SGHRS and CDR2 is YFSETQ. The CDR3 is 14 residues long. With 3 bases clipped from V and 1 base from J, the junction kept 2 bases outside the gene matches. CDR3 sequence reads: CASSYGTGNTEAFF. The CDR3 DNA reads TGCGCCAGCAGCTACGGGACAGGGAACACTGAAGCTTTCTTT.

The V gene is TRBV9, the J gene TRBJ2-2; D may be TRBD2 (5 bases). Per germline, CDR1 SGDLS and CDR2 YYNGEE. This CDR3 is 16 amino acids long. V was clipped by 2 bases and J by 3 bases, with 14 bases between them. CDR3 coding DNA: TGTGCCAGCAGCGTTGGGAGTGCGTCATACACCGGGGAGCTGTTTTTT. Protein sequence: CASSVGSASYTGELFF.

The chain is built from TRBV27 and TRBJ2-3; no firm D call. The V gene's germline CDR1 is MNHEY and CDR2 SMNVEV (reference sequence). Trimming removed 5 bases at V and 1 base at J, with 10 bases between. This CDR3 comprises 14 residues. This chain's CDR3 is CASSPSVGTDTQYF. The CDR3 DNA reads TGTGCCAGCAGTCCGAGTGTAGGCACAGATACGCAGTATTTT.

The gene calls are TRBV3-1 (or the pseudogene TRBV3-2) and TRBJ2-2; maybe TRBD2 (5 bases). The CDR3 loop spans 15 amino acids. Germline assignment: CDR1 LGHDT and CDR2 YNNKEL (reference sequence). The V end was cut by 1 base, the J end by 8 bases, with 14 bases between. This CDR3 is CASSQVASPIGELFF. CDR3 DNA sequence: TGTGCCAGCAGCCAAGTGGCTAGCCCAATTGGGGAGCTGTTTTTT.